One and the same sample provided the 29 T cell receptor beta chains below, sequenced in a study of blood T cell repertoires in COVID-19. Libraries were prepared by immunoSEQ multiplex PCR; TCRdb keeps only in-frame clonotypes and omits some of them. The data show a few hundred thousand clones, with roughly 84% seen just once and roughly 3.1% held by the top ten. The sequencing sample was made of peripheral blood. The receptor source for this set is a woman in her late teens or twenties with acute or convalescent COVID-19.

With respect to this clone: A read error is likely here: a far larger clone is one base away. In the same sample, other DNA sequences code for this CDR3. This chain uses TRBV5-6 with TRBJ2-7; 12 bases are a match to TRBD2. Germline assignment: CDR1 SGHDT and CDR2 YYEEEE. J gave up 3 bases and V 4 bases, and 5 bases lay outside the gene matches. There are 15 residues in the CDR3. CDR3 DNA: TGTGCCAGCAGCCCCGGACTAGCGGGAATCTACGAGCAGTACTTC. It codes for CASSPGLAGIYEQYF.

The gene calls are TRBV19 and TRBJ2-5; tentatively, D is TRBD1 (6 bases). V was shortened by 6 bases and J by 2 bases, with 10 bases between the two germline ends. Looked up from germline, CDR1 is LNHDA and CDR2 is SQIVND (reference sequence). This CDR3 spans 13 amino acids. The CDR3 is CASSVDRQETQYF. The DNA for the CDR3 is TGTGCCAGTAGCGTCGACAGGCAAGAGACCCAGTACTTC.

V is TRBV30 and J is TRBJ1-5; a possible D gene is TRBD1 (5 bases). Germline loops: CDR1 GTSNPN, CDR2 SVGIG (reference sequence). V was cut by 0 bases and J by 7 bases, with 10 bases left in between. The CDR3 is 13 residues long. The CDR3 region has the DNA TGTGCCTGGAGTGTCCAACCAGGGCAGCCCCAGCATTTT. It encodes CAWSVQPGQPQHF.

This chain joins TRBV15 and TRBJ2-7, with 7 bases matching TRBD2. The length of the CDR3 is 17 residues. Germline CDR1 LNHNV, CDR2 YYDKDF (reference sequence). V gave up 0 bases and J gave up 2 bases; unmatched junction bases: 10. CDR3 sequence (DNA): TGTGCCACCAGCAGAGATGATTACCTAGCGGAACCCTACGAGCAGTACTTC. This codes for CATSRDDYLAEPYEQYF.

The rearrangement uses TRBV7-2 and TRBJ2-1; TRBD2 aligns across 15 bases. CDR1 and CDR2 (germline): SGHTA, FQGNSA. J gave up 6 bases and V 4 bases, and 1 base lay outside the gene matches. The CDR3 spans 15 residues. CDR3 protein: CASSWGLAGGNEQFF. CDR3 nucleotide sequence: TGTGCCAGCAGCTGGGGACTAGCGGGGGGCAATGAGCAGTTCTTC.

The CDR3 DNA sequence: TGTGCCAGCAGCGTCGGGAGGGACAGGGTTTTCTACGAGCAGTACTTC. Translating gives CASSVGRDRVFYEQYF. The rearrangement links TRBV2 to TRBJ2-7; the D gene is possibly TRBD1 (9 bases). Germline values: CDR1 SNHLY, CDR2 FYNNEI. V shed 6 bases and J shed 3 bases, with 21 bases lying between them. The CDR3 length is 16 residues.

In DNA form, the CDR3 reads TGTGCCAGCAGCTTAGCAGGGAGGGTCAATCAGCCCCAGCATTTT. Its protein product is CASSLAGRVNQPQHF. This sequence joins TRBV11-2 and TRBJ1-5, with D tentatively TRBD1 (5 bases). V lost 1 base to trimming and J lost 3 bases, with 10 bases between them. The CDR3 is made up of 15 amino acids. Germline CDR1 reads SGHAT; CDR2 reads FQNNGV.

The CDR3 coding sequence is TGTGCCAGCAGCTTGGGAATCACAGGGGTCGGGGAAGCTTTCTTT. Translation gives CASSLGITGVGEAFF. The chain is built from TRBV5-6 and TRBJ1-1; 7 bases align to TRBD1. The CDR3 length is 15 residues. Germline CDR1 reads SGHDT; CDR2 reads YYEEEE. Trimming took 0 bases from V and 8 from J; bases not matched to a gene: 10.

This chain uses TRBV19 with TRBJ2-3; 8 bases agree with TRBD1. Per germline, CDR1 LNHDA and CDR2 SQIVND (reference sequence). The CDR3 is made up of 14 amino acids. V gave up 6 bases and J gave up 4 bases; unmatched junction bases: 6. CDR3 region: CASRTGAIADTQYF. DNA of the CDR3: TGTGCCAGTAGGACAGGGGCCATAGCAGATACGCAGTATTTT.

V is TRBV6-5 and J is TRBJ1-1; D not certain. The CDR3 has 14 amino acids. Trimming took off 2 bases at V and 3 bases at J, with 10 bases between the two ends. Germline V gene data show CDR1 as MNHEY and CDR2 as SVGAGI. CDR3 coding DNA: TGTGCCAGCAGTTACGGCCACAGCCACACTGAAGCTTTCTTT. It specifies CASSYGHSHTEAFF.

The rearrangement joins TRBV18 to TRBJ1-4; D not resolved. The CDR3 runs to 13 residues. V gave up 4 bases and J gave up 2 bases, with 5 bases separating them. Germline values: CDR1 KGHSH, CDR2 LQKENI. This chain's CDR3 is CASSRQTNEKLFF. The DNA for the CDR3 is TGTGCCAGCTCACGGCAGACTAATGAAAAACTGTTTTTT.

The chain recombines TRBV6-4 with TRBJ2-1; 8 nucleotides match TRBD2. The length of the CDR3 is 15 residues. Trimming cost V 3 bases and J 4 bases; bases outside gene matches: 5. Germline values: CDR1 MRHNA, CDR2 SNTAGT. CDR3 sequence (DNA): TGTGCCAGCAGTGAGGGGGCGGGAGGTTACAATGAGCAGTTCTTC. It yields the protein CASSEGAGGYNEQFF.

The CDR3 reads CASSFASGETQYF. The CDR3 coding sequence is TGTGCCAGCAGCTTTGCTAGCGGAGAGACCCAGTACTTC. V is TRBV3-1 (or the pseudogene TRBV3-2) and J is TRBJ2-5; 7 positions agree with TRBD2. Germline lookup yields CDR1 LGHDT and CDR2 YNNKEL (reference sequence). J gave up 4 bases and V 5 bases, and 4 bases lay outside the gene matches. The CDR3 length is 13 residues.

V gene TRBV4-3 combines with J gene TRBJ2-7; 8 nucleotides line up with TRBD2. This CDR3 contains 17 residues. The ends lost 4 bases at V and 2 bases at J; junction bases unmatched: 13. The germline V gene has CDR1 LGHNA and CDR2 YSLEER. The CDR3 bases are TGCGCCAGCAGCCCCACGTGGACGGCTAGCGGGCCCTACGAGCAGTACTTC. The encoded protein is CASSPTWTASGPYEQYF.

The chain uses TRBV18 and TRBJ1-2; no clear D. V lost 3 bases and J 7 bases, leaving 15 bases between the germline ends. The CDR3 contains 14 residues. Germline assignment: CDR1 KGHSH and CDR2 LQKENI. The CDR3 coding sequence is TGTGCCAGCTCACCCCTCATCGGAGTGGCTGGCTACACCTTC. This translates into CASSPLIGVAGYTF.

The chain recombines TRBV28 with TRBJ1-4, with unresolved D. Germline CDR1 and CDR2: MDHEN and SYDVKM. Deletions cut 8 bases from V and 6 bases from J, with 19 bases between. The CDR3 is 15 residues long. The CDR3: CASGSNSLGDEKLFF. DNA of the CDR3: TGTGCCAGCGGCTCTAATAGCTTAGGCGATGAAAAACTGTTTTTT.

V is TRBV16 and J is TRBJ1-4; D not certain. The CDR3 contains 16 residues. From germline, CDR1 is KGHSY and CDR2 FQNENV. Between the trimmed V and J ends, which lost 0 bases and 4 bases, there was a span of 12 bases. CDR3 bases: TGTGCCAGCAGCCAATCTAGGCGGGGAGGTAATGAAAAACTGTTTTTT. Encoded protein: CASSQSRRGGNEKLFF.

This clone occurred a few times. Other DNA sequences within the sample encode an identical CDR3. This sequence joins TRBV4-3 and TRBJ1-4; 8 nucleotides agree with TRBD1. This CDR3 has 15 amino acids. Germline CDR1 and CDR2: LGHNA and YSLEER. V shed 2 bases, J shed 6 bases, and the junction held 5 bases outside the gene matches. CDR3 nucleotides: TGCGCCAGCAGCCAACAACAGGGGGGGGATGAAAAACTGTTTTTT. Translating gives CASSQQQGGDEKLFF.

V gene TRBV19 combines with J gene TRBJ1-2; 8 positions match TRBD1. The trim removed 3 bases at V and 7 bases at J, leaving 4 bases unmatched. This CDR3 has 13 residues. From germline, CDR1 is LNHDA and CDR2 SQIVND (reference sequence). Here the CDR3 DNA reads TGTGCCAGTAGTATCCGGACAGGGTTTGGCTACACCTTC. Residues: CASSIRTGFGYTF.

The rearrangement uses TRBV5-4 and TRBJ1-2; D possibly corresponds to TRBD1 (6 bases). Germline V gives CDR1 SGHNT, CDR2 YYREEE (reference sequence). CDR3 length equals 14 residues. V was trimmed by 5 bases and J by 6 bases, leaving 17 bases between them. CDR3 loop: CASRTLGQLNGYTF. CDR3 nucleotides: TGTGCCAGCAGAACCCTAGGACAGCTGAATGGCTACACCTTC.

This clone was counted between two and nine times. V and J are TRBV19 and TRBJ2-1, with a possible D match to TRBD2 (5 bases). The CDR3 runs to 13 residues. CDR1 and CDR2 from the germline V gene are LNHDA and SQIVND (reference sequence). V was cut by 7 bases and J by 2 bases, with 9 bases left in between. CDR3 sequence: CASISGTYNEQFF. The CDR3 DNA sequence: TGTGCCAGTATAAGCGGCACCTACAATGAGCAGTTCTTC.

This clone was observed a few times. The rearrangement uses TRBV6-5 and TRBJ1-2; 10 nucleotides match TRBD1. In germline, CDR1 is MNHEY, CDR2 SVGAGI. The CDR3 totals 16 residues. The V gene end was trimmed by 2 bases and the J gene end by 4 bases; junction bases not matched to a gene: 7. CDR3: CASSYSGQGGLYGYTF. As DNA, the CDR3 is TGTGCCAGCAGTTACAGTGGACAGGGGGGCCTCTATGGCTACACCTTC.

The genes are TRBV4-3 and TRBJ1-2, with 10 bases that match TRBD1. Losses at the gene ends were 1 base for V and 4 bases for J; bases not matched to a gene: 6. This CDR3 has 16 amino acids. Germline-derived CDR1 and CDR2 are LGHNA and YSLEER. Here the CDR3 DNA reads TGCGCCAGCAGCCAAGTTCTCCGACAGGGGGCCTATGGCTACACCTTC. This translates into CASSQVLRQGAYGYTF.

The V call is TRBV12-3 or TRBV12-4, the J call TRBJ1-2; a weak D match, TRBD1 (6 bases). Trimming pared 3 bases from V and 8 bases from J, leaving 10 bases between. This CDR3 spans 12 amino acids. CDR3 nucleotides: TGTGCCAGCAGTTTCCACAGGGACGGCTACACCTTC. Protein: CASSFHRDGYTF.

The chain is built from TRBV5-1 and TRBJ1-6, with 12 bases fitting TRBD1. The CDR3 has 17 residues. Germline-derived CDR1 and CDR2 are SGHRS and YFSETQ. The V gene end was trimmed by 4 bases and the J gene end by 7 bases; junction bases not matched to a gene: 9. The CDR3 DNA reads as TGCGCCAGCAGCCAAACGGGACAGGGGGCCGGGAATTCACCCCTCCACTTT. Residues: CASSQTGQGAGNSPLHF.

This chain links TRBV30 with TRBJ2-1; 14 bases agree with TRBD2. Germline lookup yields CDR1 GTSNPN and CDR2 SVGIG (reference sequence). V lost 5 bases and J lost 5; bases outside the gene matches: 5. The CDR3 sequence is 15 residues long. CDR3 DNA sequence: TGTGCCTGGGCCCCGGGACTAGCGGGGGACAATGAGCAGTTCTTC. Its protein is CAWAPGLAGDNEQFF.

This CDR3 is CASSLGGRGETQYF. CDR3 sequence (DNA): TGTGCCAGCAGCTTAGGAGGGAGGGGGGAGACCCAGTACTTC. This chain connects TRBV7-2 to TRBJ2-5; tentative D call: TRBD2 (7 bases). Between the trimmed V and J ends, which lost 1 base and 5 bases, there was a span of 11 bases. The CDR3 sequence is 14 residues long. The germline V gene encodes CDR1 SGHTA and CDR2 FQGNSA.

This clone was recorded only once. V usage is TRBV6-5 and J usage is TRBJ1-2; a weak D match, TRBD1 (6 bases). Trimming shortened V by 7 bases and J by 3 bases, and 18 bases separated the two germline ends. This CDR3 is built from 15 residues. The V gene's germline CDR1 is MNHEY and CDR2 SVGAGI. As DNA, the CDR3 is TGTGCCAGCAAATACGTTGACAGGCCAGACTATGGCTACACCTTC. This encodes CASKYVDRPDYGYTF.

V gene TRBV5-1 combines with J gene TRBJ1-1, with 9 bases aligning to TRBD1. Trimming took 4 bases from V and 8 from J; bases not matched to a gene: 6. CDR1 SGHRS and CDR2 YFSETQ come from the germline V gene. This CDR3 is 13 amino acids long. In nucleotides, the CDR3 is TGCGCCAGCAGCCCAGGACAGGGGTTAGAAGCTTTCTTT. As protein: CASSPGQGLEAFF.